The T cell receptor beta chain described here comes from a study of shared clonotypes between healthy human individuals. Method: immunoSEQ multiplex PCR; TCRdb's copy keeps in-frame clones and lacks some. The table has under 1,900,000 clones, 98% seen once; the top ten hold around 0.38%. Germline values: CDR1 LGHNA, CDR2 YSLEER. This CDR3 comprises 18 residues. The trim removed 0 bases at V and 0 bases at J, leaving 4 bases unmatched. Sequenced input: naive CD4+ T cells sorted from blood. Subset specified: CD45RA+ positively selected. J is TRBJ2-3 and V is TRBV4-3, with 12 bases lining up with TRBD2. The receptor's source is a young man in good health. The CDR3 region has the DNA TGCGCCAGCAGCCAAGATAAGACTAGCGGGAGAAGCACAGATACGCAGTATTTT. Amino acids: CASSQDKTSGRSTDTQYF.